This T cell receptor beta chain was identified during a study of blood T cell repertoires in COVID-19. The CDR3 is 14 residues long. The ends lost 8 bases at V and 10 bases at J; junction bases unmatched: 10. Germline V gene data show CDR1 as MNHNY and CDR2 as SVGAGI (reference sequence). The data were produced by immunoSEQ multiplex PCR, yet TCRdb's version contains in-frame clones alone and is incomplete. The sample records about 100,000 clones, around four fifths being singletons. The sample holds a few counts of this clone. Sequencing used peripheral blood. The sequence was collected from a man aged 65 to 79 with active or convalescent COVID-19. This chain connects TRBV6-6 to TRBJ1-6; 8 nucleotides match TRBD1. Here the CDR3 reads CASVPGQAASPLHF. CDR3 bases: TGTGCCAGCGTCCCGGGACAGGCAGCCTCACCCCTCCACTTT.